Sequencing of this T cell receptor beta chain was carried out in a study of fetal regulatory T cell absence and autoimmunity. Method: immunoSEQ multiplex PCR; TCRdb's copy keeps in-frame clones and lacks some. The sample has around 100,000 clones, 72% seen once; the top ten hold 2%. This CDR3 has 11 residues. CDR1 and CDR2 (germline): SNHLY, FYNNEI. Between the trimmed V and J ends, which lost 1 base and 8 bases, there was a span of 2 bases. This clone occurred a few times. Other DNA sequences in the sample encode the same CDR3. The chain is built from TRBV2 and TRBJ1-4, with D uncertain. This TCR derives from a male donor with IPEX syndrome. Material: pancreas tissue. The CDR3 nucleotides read TGTGCCAGCAGTGAAGGGGAAAAACTGTTTTTT. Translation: CASSEGEKLFF.